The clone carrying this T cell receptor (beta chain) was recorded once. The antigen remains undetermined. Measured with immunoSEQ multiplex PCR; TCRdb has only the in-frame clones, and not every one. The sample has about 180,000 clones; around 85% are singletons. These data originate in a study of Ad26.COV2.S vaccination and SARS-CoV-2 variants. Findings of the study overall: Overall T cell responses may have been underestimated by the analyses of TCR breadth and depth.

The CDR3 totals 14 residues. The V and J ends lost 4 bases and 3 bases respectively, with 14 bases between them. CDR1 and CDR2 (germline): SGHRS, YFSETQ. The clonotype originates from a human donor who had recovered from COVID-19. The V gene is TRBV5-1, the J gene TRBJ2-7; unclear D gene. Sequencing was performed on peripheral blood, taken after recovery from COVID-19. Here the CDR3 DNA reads TGCGCCAGCAGCCCCTTGATTAGCAGCTACGAGCAGTACTTC. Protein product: CASSPLISSYEQYF.